Listed here are 29 T cell receptor beta chains from one sample, sequenced in a study of Ad26.COV2.S vaccination and SARS-CoV-2 variants. Documented treatment: 19 received Ad26.COV2.S at low or high dose, single or two shots; roughly five received placebo; per-sample allocation not given. Samples were taken on day 63 after the first vaccine or placebo injection. Libraries were prepared by immunoSEQ multiplex PCR; TCRdb keeps only in-frame clonotypes and omits some of them. In the table there are 380,000 or so clones, roughly 80% of which are singletons. The sequenced sample was peripheral blood, obtained in a trial of Ad26.COV2.S vaccine versus placebo. The receptor set was obtained from a person between 18 and 65 years old who received the Ad26.COV2.S COVID-19 vaccine or a placebo.

J is TRBJ1-4 and V is TRBV19; D is undetermined. Germline-derived CDR1 and CDR2 are LNHDA and SQIVND (reference sequence). Trimming cost V 5 bases and J 8 bases, with 12 bases left between them. This CDR3 has 13 amino acids. This chain's CDR3 is CASSLFPGEKLFF. The CDR3 DNA is TGTGCCAGTAGTCTTTTTCCAGGCGAAAAACTGTTTTTT.

The chain carries TRBV18 and TRBJ1-1, with TRBD1 identical over 7 bases. Per germline, CDR1 KGHSH and CDR2 LQKENI. The CDR3 is 14 residues long. After removal of 3 bases from V and 1 base from J, the junction contained 2 bases not matched to a gene. CDR3 amino acids: CASSPGQTNTEAFF. For the CDR3, the DNA is TGTGCCAGCTCACCGGGACAGACGAACACTGAAGCTTTCTTT. Full variable domain (remainder filled in from reference TRBV18 and TRBJ1-1): NAGVMQNPRHLVRRRGQEARLRCSPMKGHSHVYWYRQLPEEGLKFMVYLQKENIIDESGMPKERFSAEFPKEGPSILRIQQVVRGDSAAYFCASSPGQTNTEAFFGQGTRLTVV.

The V and J genes are TRBV12-3 or TRBV12-4 and TRBJ1-1; D is uncertain. The V and J ends lost 3 bases and 1 base respectively, with 6 bases between them. This CDR3 contains 13 residues. The CDR3 loop is CASSFAANTEAFF. The CDR3, as DNA: TGTGCCAGCAGTTTCGCGGCGAACACTGAAGCTTTCTTT.

This clone was detected a few times. The J gene is TRBJ1-6, the V gene TRBV28; 8 nucleotides line up with TRBD1. Germline V gene sequence: CDR1 MDHEN, CDR2 SYDVKM. V lost 2 bases to trimming and J lost 7 bases; unmatched junction nucleotides: 4. The CDR3 has 15 residues. The DNA of the CDR3 is TGTGCCAGCAGTTTAGGGACAGGCGTAAATTCACCCCTCCACTTT. Its protein is CASSLGTGVNSPLHF.

The chain joins TRBV4-3 to TRBJ2-3; 8 bases map to TRBD2. The V segment lost 4 bases and the J segment 5 bases; nucleotides outside the gene matches: 8. Germline V gives CDR1 LGHNA, CDR2 YSLEER. This CDR3 spans 15 amino acids. The CDR3 nucleotides are TGCGCCAGCAGCCGCCTGACGGGGGGGGGAGATACGCAGTATTTT. The encoded protein is CASSRLTGGGDTQYF.

The V and J genes are TRBV6-2 or TRBV6-3 and TRBJ2-1, with 8 bases identical to TRBD2. Per germline, CDR1 MNHEY and CDR2 SVGEGT. J gave up 10 bases and V 2 bases, and 10 bases lay outside the gene matches. The length of the CDR3 is 15 residues. The CDR3 protein is CASSYRRGGPQEQFF. The CDR3 bases are TGTGCCAGCAGTTACCGCCGGGGGGGCCCTCAAGAGCAGTTCTTC.

In DNA, the CDR3 is TGTGCCAGCAGCACGGCCCCAAACAGGGGGAAAAACATTCAGTACTTC. As protein: CASSTAPNRGKNIQYF. J is TRBJ2-4 and V is TRBV11-2; 8 bases map to TRBD1. Germline CDR1 reads SGHAT; CDR2 reads FQNNGV. There are 16 residues in the CDR3. The J segment lost 4 bases and the V segment lost 5 bases, leaving 10 bases of the junction unmatched.

The CDR3 bases are TGTGCCAGCAGCTCCGCCCCAGGGAGTTTAGGAGAGACCCAGTACTTC. This sequence encodes CASSSAPGSLGETQYF. This chain links TRBV6-2 or TRBV6-3 with TRBJ2-5; D tentatively fits TRBD1 or TRBD2 (5 bases each). Per germline, CDR1 MNHEY and CDR2 SVGEGT. V was cut by 6 bases and J by 4 bases, with 21 bases left in between. The CDR3 runs 16 residues.

The V call is TRBV27, the J call TRBJ1-2; 9 nucleotides align to TRBD1. Germline-derived CDR1 and CDR2 are MNHEY and SMNVEV (reference sequence). Trimming took 4 bases from V and 5 from J; bases not matched to a gene: 8. This CDR3 comprises 15 residues. The CDR3 nucleotides are TGTGCCAGCAGTTCCGGGACAGGGTGGAATTATGGCTACACCTTC. It translates to CASSSGTGWNYGYTF.

This rearrangement joins TRBV7-2 to TRBJ1-6; D gene ambiguous. V lost 1 base and J lost 11, with 12 bases in between. Germline V lookup: CDR1 SGHTA, CDR2 FQGNSA. The CDR3 runs to 14 residues. The CDR3 nucleotides are TGTGCCAGCAGCTTAGTAACCTCGGGAGCACCCCTCCACTTT. It yields the protein CASSLVTSGAPLHF.

This chain connects TRBV5-1 to TRBJ2-7, with TRBD2 as a possible D gene (6 bases). Germline assignment: CDR1 SGHRS and CDR2 YFSETQ. V was trimmed by 1 base and J by 3 bases, leaving 8 bases between them. The CDR3 covers 13 residues. CDR3 loop: CASSLSSGYEQYF. CDR3 coding DNA: TGCGCCAGCAGCTTGAGTAGCGGCTACGAGCAGTACTTC. The variable domain in full, with the rest retrieved from reference TRBV5-1 and TRBJ2-7, is KAGVTQTPRYLIKTRGQQVTLSCSPISGHRSVSWYQQTPGQGLQFLFEYFSETQRNKGNFPGRFSGRQFSNSRSEMNVSTLELGDSALYLCASSLSSGYEQYFGPGTRLTVT.

The J gene is TRBJ1-1, the V gene TRBV6-1; no definite D call. The CDR3 extends over 18 amino acids. Germline CDR1 reads MNHNS; CDR2 reads SASEGT. The V end was cut by 3 bases, the J end by 1 base, with 21 bases between. For the CDR3, the DNA is TGTGCCAGCAGTGAGGCCCCTAGGTGGAGACGGACGAACACTGAAGCTTTCTTT. This sequence encodes CASSEAPRWRRTNTEAFF.

This chain joins TRBV2 and TRBJ1-5; maybe TRBD1 (6 bases). CDR3 length: 14 residues. Per germline, CDR1 SNHLY and CDR2 FYNNEI. Deletions cut 4 bases from V and 6 bases from J, with 13 bases between. The CDR3 spells CASSVGGRIQPQHF. Here the CDR3 DNA reads TGTGCCAGCAGTGTGGGGGGGCGGATTCAGCCCCAGCATTTT.

This chain uses TRBV12-3 or TRBV12-4 with TRBJ1-2; TRBD1 agrees at 7 bases. The ends lost 3 bases at V and 10 bases at J; junction bases unmatched: 5. This CDR3 comprises 12 residues. The CDR3 is CASSFTGVSYTF. The CDR3 DNA reads TGTGCCAGCAGTTTTACAGGGGTGTCCTACACCTTC.

This rearrangement joins TRBV7-3 to TRBJ1-1, with D possibly TRBD1 on 5 matching bases. V lost 5 bases and J 0 bases, leaving 10 bases between the germline ends. This CDR3 contains 14 residues. From germline, CDR1 is SGHTA and CDR2 FQGTGA. In DNA, the CDR3 is TGTGCCAGCAGCCCGCAGGGCGTGAACACTGAAGCTTTCTTT. Translating it yields CASSPQGVNTEAFF.

This rearrangement joins TRBV19 to TRBJ2-7; D tentatively fits TRBD1 or TRBD2 (5 bases each). Trimming removed 5 bases at V and 4 bases at J, with 15 bases between. Germline V gene sequence: CDR1 LNHDA, CDR2 SQIVND (reference sequence). The CDR3 is 14 amino acids. CDR3 nucleotides: TGTGCCAGTAGTTACGGGACCCCCCAATACGAGCAGTACTTC. It encodes CASSYGTPQYEQYF.

The chain joins TRBV11-2 to TRBJ2-2; possible D gene TRBD1, 6 bases. Trimming shortened V by 2 bases and J by 1 base, and 14 bases separated the two germline ends. The CDR3 totals 17 residues. Germline CDR1 and CDR2: SGHAT and FQNNGV. The CDR3 coding sequence is TGTGCCAGCAGCTTATTCCCGGGACACCGGAACACCGGGGAGCTGTTTTTT. Its protein product is CASSLFPGHRNTGELFF.

The gene calls are TRBV9 and TRBJ2-3, with D perhaps TRBD1 (5 bases). The CDR3 sequence is 14 residues long. Germline CDR1 is SGDLS and CDR2 is YYNGEE. Trimming took 0 bases from V and 2 from J, leaving 7 bases between them. CDR3: CASSVEQATDTQYF. The CDR3, as DNA: TGTGCCAGCAGCGTAGAACAGGCCACAGATACGCAGTATTTT.

The chain has TRBV6-5 and TRBJ2-2; the D gene is possibly TRBD1 (6 bases). Germline V gene sequence: CDR1 MNHEY, CDR2 SVGAGI. V dropped 5 bases and J dropped 3 bases, with 13 bases sitting between them. This CDR3 is built from 15 residues. The CDR3 sequence is CASSRQAGDTGELFF. CDR3 in DNA: TGTGCCAGCAGTAGACAGGCAGGGGACACCGGGGAGCTGTTTTTT.

V and J are TRBV2 and TRBJ2-5, with unresolved D. The CDR3 runs 13 residues. Trimming pared 7 bases from V and 4 bases from J, leaving 13 bases between. Germline-derived CDR1 and CDR2 are SNHLY and FYNNEI. CDR3 DNA sequence: TGTGCCAGCATGCTGGAAGATGGAGAGACCCAGTACTTC. Its translation is CASMLEDGETQYF.

The rearrangement uses TRBV5-4 and TRBJ1-1; D gene uncertain. Per the germline V gene, CDR1 is SGHNT and CDR2 is YYREEE (reference sequence). This CDR3 has 14 amino acids. Trimming shortened V by 3 bases and J by 7 bases, and 16 bases separated the two germline ends. The DNA of the CDR3 is TGTGCCAGCAGCTCCCCGAGCGCGACCTATGAAGCTTTCTTT. Encoded protein: CASSSPSATYEAFF.

This clone came up once. The genes are TRBV4-1 and TRBJ2-3, with 9 bases matching TRBD1. Germline values: CDR1 MGHRA, CDR2 YSYEKL. J was trimmed by 0 bases and V by 1 base; bases with no gene match: 8. The CDR3 sequence is 18 residues long. CDR3: CASSQVQGAVASTDTQYF. The DNA of the CDR3 is TGCGCCAGCAGCCAAGTACAGGGGGCAGTTGCTAGCACAGATACGCAGTATTTT.

The J gene is TRBJ1-3, the V gene TRBV9; D gene uncertain. Germline loops: CDR1 SGDLS, CDR2 YYNGEE. This CDR3 contains 15 residues. Trimming shortened V by 2 bases and J by 0 bases, and 9 bases separated the two germline ends. The CDR3 DNA reads TGTGCCAGCAGCGTCGACTCTACCTCTGGAAACACCATATATTTT. It yields the protein CASSVDSTSGNTIYF.

This clone came up once. V usage is TRBV11-3 and J usage is TRBJ2-7; D perhaps matches TRBD2 (7 bases). Germline V gene lookup returns CDR1 SGHNT and CDR2 YENEEA. V gave up 5 bases and J gave up 7 bases, with 21 bases separating them. The CDR3 length is 15 residues. The CDR3 protein is CASSPRGREMGEQYF. The CDR3 nucleotides are TGTGCCAGCAGCCCCCGGGGGCGGGAGATGGGGGAGCAGTACTTC.

CDR3 in DNA: TGTGCCAGCAGCTTAGGCGGTAGCGGGCACTACGAGCAGTACTTC. Its protein is CASSLGGSGHYEQYF. The chain carries TRBV13 and TRBJ2-7, with 7 bases matching TRBD2. This CDR3 has 15 residues. CDR1 is PRHDT, CDR2 FYEKMQ, per germline (reference sequence). Losses at the gene ends were 0 bases for V and 3 bases for J; bases not matched to a gene: 5.

This chain uses TRBV29-1 with TRBJ2-7; D not resolved. The CDR3 runs to 13 residues. The germline gives CDR1 SQVTM, CDR2 ANQGSEA. V lost 3 bases and J lost 3, with 12 bases in between. DNA of the CDR3: TGCAGCGTTGAGGGTCTTGGGGACTACGAGCAGTACTTC. It yields the protein CSVEGLGDYEQYF.

The chain joins TRBV3-1 (or the pseudogene TRBV3-2) to TRBJ2-7; 7 nucleotides match TRBD2. CDR1 and CDR2 from the germline V gene are LGHDT and YNNKEL (reference sequence). V trimming: 1 base; J trimming: 6 bases; junction bases outside the gene matches: 15. The CDR3 runs to 17 residues. For the CDR3, the DNA is TGTGCCAGCAGCCAAGCCGGCGTAGGACTAGGAAGATCCGAGCAGTACTTC. Its translation is CASSQAGVGLGRSEQYF.

This clone has a handful of counts. The V call is TRBV7-3, the J call TRBJ1-1; D uncertain. V lost 2 bases to trimming and J lost 0 bases, with 10 bases between them. The CDR3 extends over 15 amino acids. Germline lookup yields CDR1 SGHTA and CDR2 FQGTGA. CDR3 DNA sequence: TGTGCCAGCAGCTTAGTTTTATCTTTGAACACTGAAGCTTTCTTT. Amino acid sequence: CASSLVLSLNTEAFF.

V and J are TRBV27 and TRBJ2-5; 16 bases fit TRBD2. The germline gives CDR1 MNHEY, CDR2 SMNVEV (reference sequence). The CDR3 runs to 19 residues. V dropped 6 bases and J dropped 5; count of bases not matched to a gene: 15. The CDR3 sequence: CASSPRGTSGRAVGETQYF. The CDR3 bases are TGTGCCAGCAGCCCACGGGGGACTAGCGGGAGGGCGGTAGGGGAGACCCAGTACTTC.